This TCR beta chain stems from a study of Ad26.COV2.S vaccination and SARS-CoV-2 variants. Described treatment: around 19 received Ad26.COV2.S at low or high dose, single or two shots; about 5 received placebo; per-sample allocation not given. Samples were taken on day 63 after the first vaccine or placebo injection. This CDR3 spans 15 amino acids. Germline CDR1 is GTSNPN and CDR2 is SVGIG (reference sequence). Trimming removed 1 base from V and 2 bases from J; junction bases left unmatched: 2. Study findings and constraints: There was a possibility that the TCR breadth and depth analyses underestimated total T cell responses. CD8+ and CD4+ T cells specific for spike reportedly responded with substantial breadth after vaccination.

Comments on this clone: Its antigen is as yet unknown.

Repertoires were generated with immunoSEQ multiplex PCR, while TCRdb's copy carries only in-frame clones and drops some. The sample carries roughly 380,000 clones, around 89% recorded once. This chain connects TRBV30 to TRBJ2-5; 12 bases agree with TRBD2. The sequencing here drew on peripheral blood, taken in a trial of Ad26.COV2.S vaccine versus placebo. The receptor comes from a person between 18 and 59 years old who received the Ad26.COV2.S COVID-19 vaccine or a placebo. The DNA for the CDR3 is TGTGCCTGGAGTGGGACTAGCGGGGAACAAGAGACCCAGTACTTC. Encoded protein: CAWSGTSGEQETQYF.